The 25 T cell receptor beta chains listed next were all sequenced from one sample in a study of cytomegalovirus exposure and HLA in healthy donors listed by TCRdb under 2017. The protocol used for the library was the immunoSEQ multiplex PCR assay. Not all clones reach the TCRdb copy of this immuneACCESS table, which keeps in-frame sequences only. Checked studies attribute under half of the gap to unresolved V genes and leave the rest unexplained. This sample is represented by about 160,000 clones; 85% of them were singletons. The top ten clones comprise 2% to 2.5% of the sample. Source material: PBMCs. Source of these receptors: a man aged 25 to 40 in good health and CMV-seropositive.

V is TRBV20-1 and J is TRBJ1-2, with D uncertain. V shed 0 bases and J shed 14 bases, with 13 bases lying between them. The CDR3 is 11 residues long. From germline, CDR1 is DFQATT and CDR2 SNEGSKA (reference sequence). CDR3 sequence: CSARDQVLETF. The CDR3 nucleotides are TGCAGTGCTAGAGATCAGGTCCTGGAAACCTTC.

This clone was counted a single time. The CDR3 region is CASSLAGDRQPQHF. The CDR3 DNA reads TGTGCCAGCAGTCTGGCAGGGGATCGTCAGCCCCAGCATTTT. The rearrangement links TRBV6-5 to TRBJ1-5; D is possibly TRBD1 (6 bases). V dropped 5 bases and J dropped 6 bases, with 14 bases sitting between them. The CDR3 contains 14 residues. Germline V lookup: CDR1 MNHEY, CDR2 SVGAGI.

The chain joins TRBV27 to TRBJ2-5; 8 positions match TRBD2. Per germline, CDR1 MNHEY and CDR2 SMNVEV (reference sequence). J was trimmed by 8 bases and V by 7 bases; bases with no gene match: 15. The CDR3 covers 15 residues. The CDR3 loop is CASMGSQRGSSTQYF. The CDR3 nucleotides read TGTGCCAGCATGGGGTCCCAGCGGGGGTCCTCAACCCAGTACTTC.

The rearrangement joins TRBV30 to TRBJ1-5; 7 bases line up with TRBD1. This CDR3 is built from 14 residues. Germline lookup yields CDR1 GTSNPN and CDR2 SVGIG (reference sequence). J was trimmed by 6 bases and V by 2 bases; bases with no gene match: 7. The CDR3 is CAWSPRTGIQPQHF. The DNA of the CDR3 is TGTGCCTGGAGTCCCAGGACAGGCATTCAGCCCCAGCATTTT.

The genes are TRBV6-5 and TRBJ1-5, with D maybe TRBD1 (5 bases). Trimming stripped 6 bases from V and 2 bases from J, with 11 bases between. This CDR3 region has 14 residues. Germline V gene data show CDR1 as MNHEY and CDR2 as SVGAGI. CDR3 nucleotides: TGTGCCAGCAGCCAGACGGGGGGCAATCAGCCCCAGCATTTT. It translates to CASSQTGGNQPQHF.

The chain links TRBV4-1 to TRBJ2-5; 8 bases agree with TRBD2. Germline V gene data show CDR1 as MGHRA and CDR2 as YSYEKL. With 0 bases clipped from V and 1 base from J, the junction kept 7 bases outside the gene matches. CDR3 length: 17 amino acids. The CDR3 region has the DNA TGCGCCAGCAGCCAAGATCTCGGCGGGGGGTTCCAAGAGACCCAGTACTTC. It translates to CASSQDLGGGFQETQYF.

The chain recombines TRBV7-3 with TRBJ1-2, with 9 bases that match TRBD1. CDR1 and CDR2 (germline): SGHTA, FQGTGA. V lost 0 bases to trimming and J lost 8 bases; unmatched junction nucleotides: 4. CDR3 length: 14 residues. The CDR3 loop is CASSLTTGGQGYTF. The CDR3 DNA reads TGTGCCAGCAGCTTAACGACAGGGGGTCAGGGCTACACCTTC.

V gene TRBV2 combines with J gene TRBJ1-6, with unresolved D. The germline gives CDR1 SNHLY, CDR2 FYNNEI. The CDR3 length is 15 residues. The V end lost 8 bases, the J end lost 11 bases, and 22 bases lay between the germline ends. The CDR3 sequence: CASHEKDGGTTPLHF. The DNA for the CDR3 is TGTGCCAGCCATGAAAAAGACGGCGGAACGACACCCCTCCACTTT.

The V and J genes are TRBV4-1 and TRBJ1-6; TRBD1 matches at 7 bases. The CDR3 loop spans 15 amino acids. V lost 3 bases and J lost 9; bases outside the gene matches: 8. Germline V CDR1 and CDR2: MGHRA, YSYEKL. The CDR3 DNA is TGCGCCAGCAGCCAGTACAGGGGAAATGTTTCACCCCTCCACTTT. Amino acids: CASSQYRGNVSPLHF.

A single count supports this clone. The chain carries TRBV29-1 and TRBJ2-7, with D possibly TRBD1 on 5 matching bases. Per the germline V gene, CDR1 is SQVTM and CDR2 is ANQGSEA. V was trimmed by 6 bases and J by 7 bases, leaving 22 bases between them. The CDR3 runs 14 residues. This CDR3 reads CSVQRVGALDEQYF. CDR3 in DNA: TGCAGCGTCCAGCGAGTAGGGGCTCTGGATGAGCAGTACTTC.

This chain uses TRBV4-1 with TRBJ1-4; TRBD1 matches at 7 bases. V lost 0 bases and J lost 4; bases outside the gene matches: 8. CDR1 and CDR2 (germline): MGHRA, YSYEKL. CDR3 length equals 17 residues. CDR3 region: CASSQDFPGQINEKLFF. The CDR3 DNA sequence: TGCGCCAGCAGCCAAGATTTCCCGGGACAGATTAATGAAAAACTGTTTTTT.

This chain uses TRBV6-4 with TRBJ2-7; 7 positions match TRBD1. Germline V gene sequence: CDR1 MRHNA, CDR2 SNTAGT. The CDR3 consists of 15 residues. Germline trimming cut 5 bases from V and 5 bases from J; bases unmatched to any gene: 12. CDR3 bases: TGTGCCAGCAGTCCACCGGGAACAGGGGTCCACGAGCAGTACTTC. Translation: CASSPPGTGVHEQYF.

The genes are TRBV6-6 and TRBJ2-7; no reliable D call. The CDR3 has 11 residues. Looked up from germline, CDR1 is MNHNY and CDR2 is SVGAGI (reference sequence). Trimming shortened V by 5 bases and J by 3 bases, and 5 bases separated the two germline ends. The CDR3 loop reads CASSTLYEQYF. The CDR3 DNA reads TGTGCCAGCAGTACTCTCTACGAGCAGTACTTC.

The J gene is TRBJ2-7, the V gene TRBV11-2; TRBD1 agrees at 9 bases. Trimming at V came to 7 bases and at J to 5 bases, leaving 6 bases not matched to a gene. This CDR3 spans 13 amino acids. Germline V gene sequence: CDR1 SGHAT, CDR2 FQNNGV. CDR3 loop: CASKLTGGDEQYF. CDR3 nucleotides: TGTGCCAGCAAGTTAACAGGGGGCGACGAGCAGTACTTC.

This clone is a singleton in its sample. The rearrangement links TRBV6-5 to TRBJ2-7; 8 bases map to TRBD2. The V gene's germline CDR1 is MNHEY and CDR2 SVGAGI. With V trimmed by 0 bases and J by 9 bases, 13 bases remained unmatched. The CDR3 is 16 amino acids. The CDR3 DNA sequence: TGTGCCAGCAGTTACTCGAGTCGCGGGGGGACACTTGTGCAGTACTTC. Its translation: CASSYSSRGGTLVQYF.

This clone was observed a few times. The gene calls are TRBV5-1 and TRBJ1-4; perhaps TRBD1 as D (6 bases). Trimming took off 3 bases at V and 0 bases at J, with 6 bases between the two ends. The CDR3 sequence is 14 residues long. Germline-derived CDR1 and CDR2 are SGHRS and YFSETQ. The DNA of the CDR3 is TGCGCCAGCAGCTGGACAGCAACTAATGAAAAACTGTTTTTT. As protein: CASSWTATNEKLFF.

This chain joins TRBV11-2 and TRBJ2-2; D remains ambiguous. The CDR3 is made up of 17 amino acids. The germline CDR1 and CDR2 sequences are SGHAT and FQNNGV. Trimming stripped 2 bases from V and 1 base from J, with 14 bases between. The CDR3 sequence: CASSLTIEFLNTGELFF. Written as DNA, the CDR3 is TGTGCCAGCAGCTTAACGATTGAGTTTCTGAACACCGGGGAGCTGTTTTTT. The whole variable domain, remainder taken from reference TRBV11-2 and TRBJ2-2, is EAGVAQSPRYKIIEKRQSVAFWCNPISGHATLYWYQQILGQGPKLLIQFQNNGVVDDSQLPKDRFSAERLKGVDSTLKIQPAKLEDSAVYLCASSLTIEFLNTGELFFGEGSRLTVL.

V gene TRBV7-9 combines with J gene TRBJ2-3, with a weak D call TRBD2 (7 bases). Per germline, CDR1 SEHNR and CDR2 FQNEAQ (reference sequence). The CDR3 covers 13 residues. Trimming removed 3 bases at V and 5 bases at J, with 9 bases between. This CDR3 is CASSFGGQDTQYF. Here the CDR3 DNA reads TGTGCCAGCAGCTTCGGGGGGCAAGATACGCAGTATTTT. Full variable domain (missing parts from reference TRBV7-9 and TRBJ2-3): DTGVSQNPRHKITKRGQNVTFRCDPISEHNRLYWYRQTLGQGPEFLTYFQNEAQLEKSRLLSDRFSAERPKGSFSTLEIQRTEQGDSAMYLCASSFGGQDTQYFGPGTRLTVL.

CDR3 in amino acids: CASSGPGTGNTGELFF. Here the CDR3 DNA reads TGTGCCAGCAGCGGGCCCGGGACAGGGAACACCGGGGAGCTGTTTTTT. This rearrangement joins TRBV2 to TRBJ2-2, with TRBD1 matching 8 bases. Germline-derived CDR1 and CDR2 are SNHLY and FYNNEI. The CDR3 spans 16 residues. The V and J ends lost 6 bases and 1 base, in that order; junction bases with no gene match: 7.

The CDR3, as DNA: TGTGCCAGCAGCCCAACTCGGACAGGGGGGTATGGCTACACCTTC. It specifies CASSPTRTGGYGYTF. The genes are TRBV4-2 and TRBJ1-2, with TRBD1 matching over 10 bases. V shed 4 bases and J 5 bases; nucleotides not matched to a gene: 7. The CDR3 covers 15 residues. In germline, CDR1 is LGHNA, CDR2 YNFKEQ.

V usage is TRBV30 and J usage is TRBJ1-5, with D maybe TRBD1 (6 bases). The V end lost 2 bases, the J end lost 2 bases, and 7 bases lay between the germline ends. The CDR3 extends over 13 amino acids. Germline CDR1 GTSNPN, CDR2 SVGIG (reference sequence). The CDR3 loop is CAWSRQGNQPQHF. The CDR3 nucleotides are TGTGCCTGGAGTCGACAGGGCAATCAGCCCCAGCATTTT.

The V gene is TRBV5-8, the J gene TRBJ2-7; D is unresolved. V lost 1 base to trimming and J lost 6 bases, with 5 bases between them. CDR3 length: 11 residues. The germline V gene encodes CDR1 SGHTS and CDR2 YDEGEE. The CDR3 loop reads CASSLYLEQYF. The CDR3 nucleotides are TGTGCCAGCAGCTTGTATCTCGAGCAGTACTTC.

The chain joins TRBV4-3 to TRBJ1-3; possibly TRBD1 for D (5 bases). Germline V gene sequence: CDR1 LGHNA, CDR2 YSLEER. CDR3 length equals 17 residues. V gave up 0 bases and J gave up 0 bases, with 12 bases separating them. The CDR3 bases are TGCGCCAGCAGCCAAGATGGCCAGGGACTCTCTGGAAACACCATATATTTT. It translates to CASSQDGQGLSGNTIYF.

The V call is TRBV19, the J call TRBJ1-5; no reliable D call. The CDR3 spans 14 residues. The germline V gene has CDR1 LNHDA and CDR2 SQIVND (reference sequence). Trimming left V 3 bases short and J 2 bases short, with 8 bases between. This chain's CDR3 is CASSILVGNQPQHF. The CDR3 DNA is TGTGCCAGTAGTATCCTAGTAGGCAATCAGCCCCAGCATTTT.

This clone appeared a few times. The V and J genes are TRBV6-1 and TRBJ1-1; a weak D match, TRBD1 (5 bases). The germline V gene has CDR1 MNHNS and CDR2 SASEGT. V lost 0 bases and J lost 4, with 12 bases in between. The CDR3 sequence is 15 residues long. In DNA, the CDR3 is TGTGCCAGCAGTGAAGCAGAAGGGGAGGGCACTGAAGCTTTCTTT. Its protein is CASSEAEGEGTEAFF.